This T cell receptor (beta chain) derives from a study of response to subunit inactivated influenza vaccine. Study-level results: New T cells are recruited in small numbers by each seasonal influenza vaccination, according to the authors' suggestion.

TCRdb fed the RT-PCR reads into MiXCR, producing one record per CDR3 protein. The sample contains 750,000 to 850,000 distinct CDR3 sequences, approximately 18% of which appear only once. As for this clonotype: What it binds is unknown.

Germline values: CDR1 SGHRS, CDR2 YFSETQ. After removal of 5 bases from V and 5 bases from J, the junction contained 14 bases not matched to a gene. The CDR3 totals 18 residues. The receptor was isolated from a man aged 50-59 years who received an inactivated influenza vaccine. The chain joins TRBV5-1 to TRBJ2-1; 12 positions agree with TRBD1. The specimen was PBMCs from blood, collected around 5 days after vaccination. The CDR3 nucleotides read TGCGCCAGCAGGGAATCTAAGTTGGGACAGGGGGCAGACAATGAGCAGTTCTTC. Its protein product is CASRESKLGQGADNEQFF.